This record concerns one T cell receptor beta chain sequence. The data were obtained in a study of blood T cells in healthy people across ages. The CDR3 is 17 amino acids. With a J-beta primer mix and a sample-barcoded 5' primer, a second PCR ran about 6 to 11 cycles. Any given sample supplied a minimum of 3 million CDR3-containing paired-end reads. MiXCR, run by TCRdb on the 5' RACE reads, gives a single entry per CDR3 protein. The sample shows more than 700,000 distinct CDR3 sequences, roughly 53% of them seen only once. Isolation per sample recovered at least 6 million PBMCs. Extraction yielded at least 5 micrograms of total RNA per sample.

The rearrangement links TRBV21-1 to TRBJ2-1; the D segment call TRBD2 is taken from the table without a DNA check. TRBV21-1 is tagged as a pseudogene. Input material: blood. This TCR derives from a man older than 75 in good health. CDR3 sequence reads: CASSKAATGLTNNEQFF. CDR3 sequence (DNA): TGTGCCAGCAGCAAAGCGGCGACGGGGCTAACCAACAATGAGCAGTTCTTC.